This T cell receptor (beta chain) emerged from a study of T cell responses to AZD1222 COVID-19 vaccine. Assay: immunoSEQ multiplex PCR; the TCRdb copy retains only in-frame clones and omits some. The sample contains about 150,000 clones, about 88% of which appear only once. The sample holds one count of this clone. The sequences come from peripheral blood, collected on day 0 of AZD1222 vaccination. The sequence came from an adult in good health.

The CDR3 DNA follows: TGTGCCAGCCTTAGCGACCAAGAGACCCAGTACTTC. As protein: CASLSDQETQYF. The V gene is TRBV2, the J gene TRBJ2-5; D is perhaps TRBD2 (5 bases). CDR3 length equals 12 residues. Germline assignment: CDR1 SNHLY and CDR2 FYNNEI. The V and J ends lost 8 bases and 0 bases respectively, with 7 bases between them.